Listed below are T cell receptor beta chains from one sample, sequenced in a study of shared clonotypes between healthy human individuals. The assay was immunoSEQ multiplex PCR, and TCRdb's table has in-frame clones only and misses some. Of approximately 590,000 clones listed, around 95% are singletons. The sequencing input was naive CD8+ T cells sorted from blood. These receptors were obtained from a woman aged 25 to 39 in good health. Both conserved end residues are part of each CDR3. The order of the fields is J gene, V gene, clone size, D gene, CDR3 protein, CDR3 DNA. The D gene is left open where the match is weak. Clone size appears in some rows only: once, few, many, or a class for an expanded clone.

TRBJ1-3 | TRBV27 | NA | TRBD1 | CASSWPDRGINLGNTIYF | TGTGCCAGCAGTTGGCCGGACAGGGGGATAAATCTGGGAAACACCATATATTTT
TRBJ2-1 | TRBV6-6 | NA | TRBD2 | CASSYSLLSGGDEQFF | TGTGCCAGCAGTTACTCGCTCCTCTCCGGGGGGGATGAGCAGTTCTTC
TRBJ2-1 | TRBV7-3 | NA | TRBD2 | CASSPGGREDNEQFF | TGTGCCAGCAGCCCGGGGGGGCGGGAGGACAATGAGCAGTTCTTC
TRBJ2-7 | TRBV2 | NA | TRBD2 | CASNPLSRYPGPSGAYEQYF | TGTGCCAGCAATCCCCTTTCCAGATACCCTGGCCCTAGCGGAGCCTACGAGCAGTACTTC
TRBJ1-3 | TRBV25-1 | NA | TRBD1 | CASSESPDRGPGNTIYF | TGTGCCAGCAGTGAATCCCCGGACAGGGGACCTGGAAACACCATATATTTT
TRBJ2-7 | TRBV6-6 | NA | NA | CASSVGSSYEQYF | TGTGCCAGCAGTGTAGGCAGCTCCTACGAGCAGTACTTC
TRBJ2-3 | TRBV5-1 | NA | NA | CASSLGGGTDTQYF | TGCGCCAGCAGCTTGGGCGGAGGCACAGATACGCAGTATTTT
TRBJ1-2 | TRBV29-1 | NA | NA | CSVDRGADYGYTF | TGCAGCGTTGATAGAGGGGCGGACTATGGCTACACCTTC
TRBJ2-5 | TRBV4-2 | once | NA | CASSQATGSYQETQYF | TGTGCCAGCAGCCAGGCGACAGGATCCTACCAAGAGACCCAGTACTTC
TRBJ2-2 | TRBV25-1 | NA | NA | CASSEWDGRGELFF | TGTGCCAGCAGTGAATGGGATGGGCGGGGGGAGCTGTTTTTT
TRBJ2-7 | TRBV11-2 | NA | TRBD2 | CASSFTSGLASYEQYF | TGTGCCAGCAGCTTTACTAGCGGACTAGCTTCCTACGAGCAGTACTTC
TRBJ2-5 | TRBV27 | NA | TRBD2 | CASSFYPGGIQETQYF | TGTGCCAGCAGTTTCTATCCCGGGGGGATCCAAGAGACCCAGTACTTC
TRBJ2-7 | TRBV13 | NA | NA | CASSFGTTSYEQYF | TGTGCCAGCAGCTTCGGGACAACGTCCTACGAGCAGTACTTC
TRBJ2-7 | TRBV27 | NA | NA | CASSPLLGEQYF | TGTGCCAGCTCCCCACTTTTGGGCGAGCAGTACTTC
TRBJ1-2 | TRBV19 | NA | NA | CASSTRPQGPYGYTF | TGTGCCAGCTCAACCCGCCCACAGGGTCCTTATGGCTACACCTTC
TRBJ2-1 | TRBV11-3 | NA | NA | CASSLVGADEQFF | TGTGCCAGCAGCTTAGTGGGGGCCGATGAGCAGTTCTTC
TRBJ2-7 | TRBV14 | NA | TRBD2 | CASSQWTSGYEQYF | TGTGCCAGCAGCCAGTGGACTAGCGGTTACGAGCAGTACTTC
TRBJ1-1 | TRBV5-8 | NA | TRBD1 | CASSLAPRTGHTEAFF | TGTGCCAGCAGCTTGGCCCCAAGGACAGGACACACTGAAGCTTTCTTT
TRBJ2-5 | TRBV5-4 | NA | NA | CASSNEGTQYF | TGTGCCAGCAGTAACGAGGGGACCCAGTACTTC
TRBJ2-7 | TRBV5-6 | NA | TRBD1 | CASSSGQGFDEQYF | TGTGCCAGCAGCTCGGGACAGGGATTTGACGAGCAGTACTTC
TRBJ2-3 | TRBV6-5 | once | NA | CASSYGGTTDTQYF | TGTGCCAGCAGTTACGGCGGCACCACAGATACGCAGTATTTT
TRBJ1-1 | TRBV6-6 | NA | NA | CASSYANTEAFF | TGTGCCAGCAGTTACGCGAACACTGAAGCTTTCTTT
TRBJ1-1 | TRBV6-5 | NA | TRBD1 | CASSYDRGRHTEAFF | TGTGCCAGCAGTTACGACAGGGGTCGTCACACTGAAGCTTTCTTT
TRBJ2-5 | TRBV7-9 | NA | TRBD1 | CASSRVSRDRGETQYF | TGTGCCAGCAGCCGAGTTAGTCGAGACAGGGGTGAGACCCAGTACTTC
TRBJ2-7 | TRBV19 | NA | NA | CASSVSTGSYEQYF | TGTGCCAGTAGTGTAAGTACAGGCTCCTACGAGCAGTACTTC
TRBJ2-1 | TRBV27 | NA | TRBD2 | CASSAGVLHEQFF | TGTGCCAGCAGTGCGGGAGTTTTGCATGAGCAGTTCTTC
TRBJ1-1 | TRBV9 | once | TRBD1 | CASSPGQGNTEAFF | TGTGCCAGCAGCCCTGGACAGGGGAACACTGAAGCTTTCTTT
TRBJ2-1 | TRBV10-2 | NA | TRBD1 | CASQDRAWDNEQFF | TGCGCCAGCCAGGACAGGGCGTGGGACAATGAGCAGTTCTTC
TRBJ2-7 | TRBV2 | NA | TRBD2 | CASSGGLAAYEQYF | TGTGCCAGCAGTGGGGGACTAGCGGCCTACGAGCAGTACTTC